Here is one T cell receptor beta chain with its context. Original handling: How many nucleated cells were present was estimated from reference gene primer amplification. This table comes from immunoSEQ multiplex PCR, and its TCRdb copy is limited to in-frame clones, with some not included. The V and J calls and clone size are taken from that table; D and trimming were inferred from the DNA. The repertoire holds fewer than 400,000 clones, with roughly 90% as singletons. These data originate in a study of blood T cell repertoires in COVID-19. As for the study in general: Acute and convalescent COVID-19 samples came from the United States, Italy and Spain. Nucleic acid was either cDNA or gDNA, and it came from T cells, B-cell-depleted T cells, or PBMCs.

Patients from Seattle were sampled longitudinally, starting during active infection. CDR1 is KGHDR, CDR2 SFDVKD, per germline. V lost 2 bases, J lost 4 bases, and 4 bases stayed unmatched. The CDR3 totals 16 residues. J is TRBJ2-1 and V is TRBV24-1; TRBD2 agrees at 10 bases. The receptor was derived from a woman aged 25 to 39 with COVID-19, enrolled during active disease. Sample: peripheral blood. In nucleotides, the CDR3 is TGTGCCACCAGTGATTCTTGGACTAGCGGTTACAATGAGCAGTTCTTC. Protein sequence: CATSDSWTSGYNEQFF.